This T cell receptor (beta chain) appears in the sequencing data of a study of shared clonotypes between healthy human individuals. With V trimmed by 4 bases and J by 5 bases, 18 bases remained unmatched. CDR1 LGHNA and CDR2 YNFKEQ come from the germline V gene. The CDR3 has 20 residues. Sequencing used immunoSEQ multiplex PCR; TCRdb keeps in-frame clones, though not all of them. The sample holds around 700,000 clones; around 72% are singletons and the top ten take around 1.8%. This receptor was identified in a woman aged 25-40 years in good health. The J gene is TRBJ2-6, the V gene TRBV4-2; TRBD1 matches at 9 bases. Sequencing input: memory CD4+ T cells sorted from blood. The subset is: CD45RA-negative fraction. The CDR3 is CASSRELSGTGSFWANVLTF. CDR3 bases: TGTGCCAGCAGCCGCGAGCTTTCCGGGACAGGGAGTTTCTGGGCCAACGTCCTGACTTTC.